This T cell receptor beta chain was recorded in a study of response to subunit inactivated influenza vaccine. TCRdb re-called the RT-PCR reads with MiXCR, one entry per CDR3 protein. In the table there are approximately 530,000 distinct CDR3 sequences, less than 8% of which are singletons. CDR3 length equals 14 residues. The ends lost 4 bases at V and 3 bases at J; junction bases unmatched: 5. Germline values: CDR1 DFQATT, CDR2 SNEGSKA (reference sequence). This sample comprised PBMCs from blood, obtained roughly 24 months after vaccination. The receptor was isolated from a man between 45 and 75 years old who received an inactivated influenza vaccine. This rearrangement joins TRBV20-1 to TRBJ2-3; the match to TRBD2 covers 9 bases. The DNA of the CDR3 is TGCAGTGCTACCGCGGGGGGGGTGACAGATACGCAGTATTTT. This codes for CSATAGGVTDTQYF.